A selection of T cell receptor beta chains follows, all from one sample in a study of cytomegalovirus exposure and HLA in healthy donors. Measured with immunoSEQ multiplex PCR; TCRdb has only the in-frame clones, and not every one. The data show some 150,000 clones, 80% seen once. Sequenced input: PBMCs. The receptor set was obtained from a man aged 30-40 years in good health and CMV-seronegative. Each CDR3 is given with its conserved first and last residue. Each record gives: V gene, clone size, J gene, D gene, CDR3 DNA, CDR3 protein. D genes are given only for firm matches. Clone size appears in some rows only: once, few, many, or a class for an expanded clone.

>TRBV28|.|TRBJ1-4|TRBD1
TGTGCCAGCAGTTCGGGACAGAGCAATGAAAAACTGTTTTTT
CASSSGQSNEKLFF
>TRBV28|.|TRBJ2-6|.
TGTGCCAGCAGTGAGAACAGGGGGGGGACTGGGGCCAACGTCCTGACTTTC
CASSENRGGTGANVLTF
>TRBV28|.|TRBJ2-5|.
TGTGCCAGCAGGGGGGGAGGTACTACCACTCAGTACTTC
CASRGGGTTTQYF
>TRBV28|once|TRBJ2-3|.
TGTGCCAGCAGCGGCTTTGCGGGGCGGGGCATCACAGATACGCAGTATTTT
CASSGFAGRGITDTQYF
>TRBV29-1|.|TRBJ2-7|TRBD1
TGCAGCGTTGCCTGGGACAGGGGAAGCGAGCAGTACTTC
CSVAWDRGSEQYF
>TRBV18|.|TRBJ2-7|TRBD2
TGTGCCAGCTCACCAACTAGCGAGCCCTACGAGCAGTACTTC
CASSPTSEPYEQYF
>TRBV6-1|few|TRBJ2-7|.
TGTGCCAGCACCTCTTCGGGTCCCCACTACGAGCAGTACTTC
CASTSSGPHYEQYF
>TRBV10-3|.|TRBJ2-2|TRBD1
TGTGCCACCGTGGGACAGACCAACACCGGGGAGCTGTTTTTT
CATVGQTNTGELFF
>TRBV5-6|.|TRBJ1-5|TRBD1
TGTGCCAGCAGCTACGGACAGGGGGTAAATCAGCCCCAGCATTTT
CASSYGQGVNQPQHF
>TRBV6-1|.|TRBJ1-5|TRBD1
TGTGCCAGCAGACACGACAGGGCTAGCAATCAGCCCCAGCATTTT
CASRHDRASNQPQHF
>TRBV19|.|TRBJ2-7|TRBD1
TGTGCCAGTAGTTCCGGGACAGTCGACGAGCAGTACTTC
CASSSGTVDEQYF
>TRBV5-1|.|TRBJ2-5|.
TGCGCCAGCACCCCTGGGGGCTCGGTGGGAGAGACCCAGTACTTC
CASTPGGSVGETQYF
>TRBV4-1|.|TRBJ1-4|.
TGCGCCAGCAGCCAAGGACGGGGAAAACTGTTTTTT
CASSQGRGKLFF
>TRBV27|once|TRBJ1-5|.
TGTGCCAGCAGCCTACGACAGGATCGGCAGCCCCAGCATTTT
CASSLRQDRQPQHF
>TRBV28|.|TRBJ2-5|.
TGTGCCAGCACCCAAAACACCCCCGGGGAGACCCAGTACTTC
CASTQNTPGETQYF
>TRBV30|.|TRBJ1-2|TRBD1
TGTGCCTGGAGCCGGGACAGGGCGGTCTATGGCTACACCTTC
CAWSRDRAVYGYTF
>TRBV9|.|TRBJ1-2|.
TGTGCCAGCAGCGTAGTATCAGTTCCCTATGGCTACACCTTC
CASSVVSVPYGYTF
>TRBV2|.|TRBJ1-4|.
TGTGCCAGCAGCGACTACAGGGTCGGAGATGAAAAACTGTTTTTT
CASSDYRVGDEKLFF
>TRBV28|few|TRBJ2-3|.
TGTGCCAGCAGCTCCCTCCCACTAGTCGGGATAGATACGCAGTATTTT
CASSSLPLVGIDTQYF
>TRBV10-1|once|TRBJ2-7|.
TGCGCCAGCAGTGAGATGGGGCACCCCTACGAGCAGTACTTC
CASSEMGHPYEQYF
>TRBV7-9|.|TRBJ1-1|TRBD1
TGTGCCAGCAGCTTAGCTGGAGGGGGCCAGACTGAAGCTTTCTTT
CASSLAGGGQTEAFF
>TRBV6-5|once|TRBJ1-1|TRBD1
TGTGCCAGCAGTAAGGACAGGGTGTCCACTGAAGCTTTCTTT
CASSKDRVSTEAFF
>TRBV6-1|.|TRBJ2-3|TRBD1
TGTGCCAGCAGTGAATCCCGGGACAGGGGAACAGATACGCAGTATTTT
CASSESRDRGTDTQYF
>TRBV5-1|.|TRBJ2-2|.
TGCGCCAGCAGCTGGGGTAGCGGGAACACCGGGGAGCTGTTTTTT
CASSWGSGNTGELFF
>TRBV25-1|.|TRBJ1-2|.
TGTGCCAGCAGTAGAGCGGATAACTATGGCTACACCTTC
CASSRADNYGYTF
>TRBV7-9|.|TRBJ1-4|.
TGTGCCAGCAGCTTAGATGGGGGGGCTGATGAAAAACTGTTTTTT
CASSLDGGADEKLFF
>TRBV4-1|many|TRBJ2-3|.
TGCGCCAGCAGCCAAGTGGACAGCCTCACAGATACGCAGTATTTT
CASSQVDSLTDTQYF
>TRBV5-1|.|TRBJ1-6|.
TGCGCCAGCAGGTCTGGGAGCTCCTATAATTCACCCCTCCACTTT
CASRSGSSYNSPLHF
>TRBV18|.|TRBJ2-7|TRBD1
TGTGCCAGCTCACCGGGGACAGGGTCCTCCTACGAGCAGTACTTC
CASSPGTGSSYEQYF
>TRBV9|.|TRBJ1-1|.
TGTGCCAGCAGCGTCTCAGGGGCAAACACTGAAGCTTTCTTT
CASSVSGANTEAFF
>TRBV28|.|TRBJ2-3|.
TGTGCCAGCAGTTTATGGGCAGGCACAGATACGCAGTATTTT
CASSLWAGTDTQYF
>TRBV5-4|.|TRBJ2-1|TRBD1
TGTGCCACCGCGGAATTCGGACAGGGAAAGTTCTTC
CATAEFGQGKFF
>TRBV4-1|.|TRBJ2-7|TRBD2
TGCGCCAGCAGCTCAGATCATCTAGCGGGCGACTACGAGCAGTACTTC
CASSSDHLAGDYEQYF
>TRBV28|.|TRBJ1-2|.
TGTGCCAGCAGTTTTGACAGAAGCTATGGCTACCCCTTC
CASSFDRSYGYPF
>TRBV10-3|.|TRBJ2-5|TRBD2
TGTGCCATCAGTCCTAGCGGGAGGCAATCCGAGACCCAGTACTTC
CAISPSGRQSETQYF
>TRBV18|.|TRBJ2-7|.
TGTGCCAGCTCACCGGGCCCCCACGAGGAGCAGTACTTC
CASSPGPHEEQYF
>TRBV4-1|few|TRBJ2-7|.
TGCGCCAGCAGCCAAGAACCGACAGAACACTACGAGCAGTACTTC
CASSQEPTEHYEQYF
>TRBV5-3|.|TRBJ2-7|TRBD1
TGTGCCAGAAGACAGACAGGGAAGGGGAGCTACGAGCAGTACTTC
CARRQTGKGSYEQYF
>TRBV29-1|.|TRBJ1-1|TRBD1
TGCAGCTCTCGGACAGGGCTGAACACTGAAGCTTTCTTT
CSSRTGLNTEAFF
>TRBV15|.|TRBJ2-1|TRBD1
TGTGCCACCAGCAGACAACGGACAGGGGTCCCTGTGTACACCTACAATGAGCAGTTCTTC
CATSRQRTGVPVYTYNEQFF
>TRBV25-1|once|TRBJ1-5|.
TGTGCCAGCGGGGCAGCCTATAGCAATCAGCCCCAGCATTTT
CASGAAYSNQPQHF
>TRBV7-9|.|TRBJ1-2|.
TGTGCCAGCAGCTTTAACACAGGGCTCGGGGGCTACACCTTC
CASSFNTGLGGYTF
>TRBV21-1|.|TRBJ2-5|.
TGTGCCAGCAGCAAAGGGGGGGGGACAGAGACCCAGTACTTC
CASSKGGGTETQYF
>TRBV29-1|.|TRBJ2-3|TRBD2
TGCAGCGTTGCAGCGGGAACAGATACGCAGTATTTT
CSVAAGTDTQYF
>TRBV2|.|TRBJ2-6|.
TGTGCCAGCAGCCCCAATGGCGGGGCCAACGTCCTGACTTTC
CASSPNGGANVLTF
>TRBV5-4|few|TRBJ1-1|.
TGTGCCAGCAGCTCAGAAACAGGGTATACTGAAGCTTTCTTT
CASSSETGYTEAFF
>TRBV5-1|.|TRBJ2-7|TRBD2
TGCGCCAGCAGCTTGGATGGGACTAGCGGGATTGTCGAGCAGTACTTC
CASSLDGTSGIVEQYF
>TRBV5-1|few|TRBJ2-3|.
TGCGCCAGCAGCGGAGGGTCCACAGATACGCAGTATTTT
CASSGGSTDTQYF
>TRBV28|.|TRBJ2-7|TRBD2
TGTGCCAGCAGTTTCAGCGGGAGGCCCTACGAGCAGTACTTC
CASSFSGRPYEQYF
>TRBV9|.|TRBJ1-5|TRBD1
TGTGCCAGCAGCGTAGGACAGGGGAGTCAGCCCCAGCATTTT
CASSVGQGSQPQHF
>TRBV30|.|TRBJ2-3|.
TGTGCCTGGAATGCGGGATCAGATACGCAGTATTTT
CAWNAGSDTQYF
>TRBV6-6|.|TRBJ2-7|TRBD1
TGTGCCAGCAGCGGCGTCCCCGGGACAGACTCCTACGAGCAGTACTTC
CASSGVPGTDSYEQYF